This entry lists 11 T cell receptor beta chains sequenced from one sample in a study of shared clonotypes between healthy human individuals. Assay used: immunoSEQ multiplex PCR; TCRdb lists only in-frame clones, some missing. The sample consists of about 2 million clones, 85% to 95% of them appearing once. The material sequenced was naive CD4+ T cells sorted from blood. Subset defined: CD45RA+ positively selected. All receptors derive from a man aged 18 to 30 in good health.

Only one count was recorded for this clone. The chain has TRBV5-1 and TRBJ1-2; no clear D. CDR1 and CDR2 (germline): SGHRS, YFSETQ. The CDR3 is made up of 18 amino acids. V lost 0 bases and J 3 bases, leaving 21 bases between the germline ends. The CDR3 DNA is TGCGCCAGCAGCTTGGGGATAAGATTCTTGGCAGAAGACTATGGCTACACCTTC. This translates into CASSLGIRFLAEDYGYTF.

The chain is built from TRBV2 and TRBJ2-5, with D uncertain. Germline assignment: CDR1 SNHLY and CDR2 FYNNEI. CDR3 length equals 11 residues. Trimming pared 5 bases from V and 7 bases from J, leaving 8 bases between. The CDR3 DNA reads TGTGCCAGCAGTCCGGGTGCGACCCAGTACTTC. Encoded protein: CASSPGATQYF.

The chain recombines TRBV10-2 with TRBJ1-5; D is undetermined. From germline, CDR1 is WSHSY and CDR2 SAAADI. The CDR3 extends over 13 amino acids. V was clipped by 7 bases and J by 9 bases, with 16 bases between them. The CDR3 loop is CASKTTLPGPQHF. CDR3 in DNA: TGCGCCAGCAAGACTACTCTACCAGGGCCCCAGCATTTT.

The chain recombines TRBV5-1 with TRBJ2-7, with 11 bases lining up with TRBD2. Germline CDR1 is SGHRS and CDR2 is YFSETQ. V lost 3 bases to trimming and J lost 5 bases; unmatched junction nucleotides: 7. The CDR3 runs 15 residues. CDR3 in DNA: TGCGCCAGCAGCTCATCCGGGACTAGCGGCAACGAGCAGTACTTC. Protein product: CASSSSGTSGNEQYF.

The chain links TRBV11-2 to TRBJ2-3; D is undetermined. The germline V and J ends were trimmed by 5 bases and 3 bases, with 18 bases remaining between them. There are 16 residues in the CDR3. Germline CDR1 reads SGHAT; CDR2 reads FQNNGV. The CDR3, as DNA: TGTGCCAGCAGCCCTGGACCCCCGGGTCGTACAGATACGCAGTATTTT. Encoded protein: CASSPGPPGRTDTQYF.

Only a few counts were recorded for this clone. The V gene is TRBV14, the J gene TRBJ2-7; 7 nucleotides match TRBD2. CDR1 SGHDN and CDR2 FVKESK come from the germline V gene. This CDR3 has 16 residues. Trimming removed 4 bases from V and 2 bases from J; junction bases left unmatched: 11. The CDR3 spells CASSPGGGSYTYEQYF. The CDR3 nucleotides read TGTGCCAGCAGCCCTGGGGGAGGGTCCTACACCTACGAGCAGTACTTC.

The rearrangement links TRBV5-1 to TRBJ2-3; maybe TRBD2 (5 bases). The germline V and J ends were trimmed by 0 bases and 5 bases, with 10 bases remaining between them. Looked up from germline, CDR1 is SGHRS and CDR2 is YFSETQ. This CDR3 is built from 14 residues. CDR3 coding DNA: TGCGCCAGCAGCTTGGCCCACCGGGAAGATACGCAGTATTTT. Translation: CASSLAHREDTQYF.

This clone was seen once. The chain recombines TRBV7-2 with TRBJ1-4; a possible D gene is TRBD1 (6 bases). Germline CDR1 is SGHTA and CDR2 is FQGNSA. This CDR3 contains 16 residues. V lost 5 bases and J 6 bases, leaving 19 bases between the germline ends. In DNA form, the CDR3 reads TGTGCCAGCAGCACTTTTTTAGGGGGTAGGGATGAAAAACTGTTTTTT. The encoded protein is CASSTFLGGRDEKLFF.

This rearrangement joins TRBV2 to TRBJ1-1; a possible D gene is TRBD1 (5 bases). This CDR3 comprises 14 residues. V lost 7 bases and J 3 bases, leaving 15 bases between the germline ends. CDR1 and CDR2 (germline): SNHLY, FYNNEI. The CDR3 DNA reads TGTGCCAGCAAGAATGGGGGTTCGGACACTGAAGCTTTCTTT. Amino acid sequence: CASKNGGSDTEAFF.

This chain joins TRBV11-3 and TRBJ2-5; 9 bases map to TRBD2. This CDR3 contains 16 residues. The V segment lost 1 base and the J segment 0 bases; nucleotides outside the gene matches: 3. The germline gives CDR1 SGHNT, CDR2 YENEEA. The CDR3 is CASSLGLAVYQETQYF. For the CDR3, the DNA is TGTGCCAGCAGCTTAGGACTAGCGGTGTACCAAGAGACCCAGTACTTC.

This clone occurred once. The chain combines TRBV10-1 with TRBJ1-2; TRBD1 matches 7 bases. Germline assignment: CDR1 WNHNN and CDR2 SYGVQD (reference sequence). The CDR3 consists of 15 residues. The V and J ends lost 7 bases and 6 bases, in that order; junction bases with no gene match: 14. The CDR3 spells CASNLSDRAGDGYTF. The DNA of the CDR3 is TGCGCCAGCAATTTGTCAGACAGGGCCGGTGATGGCTACACCTTC.